A single sample is the source of the 18 T cell receptor beta chains below, sequenced in a study of T cells in Graves' hyperthyroidism and ophthalmopathy. Amplification of TCR beta CDR3 regions was performed using RNA transcripts as template. The TCR CDR3 first-round RT-PCR relied on the HTBI primer set. TCRdb re-called the multiplex PCR reads through MiXCR, storing one row per CDR3 protein. The table lists around 210,000 distinct CDR3 sequences, roughly 17% of them singletons, with about half in the top ten. The specimen sequenced was blood. Receptor source: a woman in her 50s with Graves' hyperthyroidism.

Only a few counts were recorded for this clonotype. The chain is built from TRBV2 and TRBJ2-5, with 11 bases aligning to TRBD2. Per germline, CDR1 SNHLY and CDR2 FYNNEI. V gave up 8 bases and J gave up 3 bases; unmatched junction bases: 8. CDR3 size: 15 residues. CDR3 loop: CASLRLAGPKETQYF. CDR3 nucleotide sequence: TGTGCCAGCCTTCGACTAGCGGGGCCTAAAGAGACCCAGTACTTC.

This clonotype was seen a handful of times. The chain recombines TRBV6-2 or TRBV6-3 with TRBJ2-2; 11 bases align to TRBD1. With 6 bases clipped from V and 5 bases from J, the junction kept 8 bases outside the gene matches. The CDR3 is made up of 16 amino acids. CDR1 and CDR2 from the germline V gene are MNHEY and SVGEGT. In DNA, the CDR3 is TGTGCCAGCAGCTTCTTCCGGGACAGGGGGACCGGGGAGCTGTTTTTT. Its protein is CASSFFRDRGTGELFF.

As DNA, the CDR3 is TGTGCCAGCAGTGAACAGGGGAGTGGTGAAGCTTTCTTT. Translation: CASSEQGSGEAFF. The rearrangement uses TRBV27 and TRBJ1-1; 7 bases line up with TRBD1. With 5 bases clipped from V and 7 bases from J, the junction kept 7 bases outside the gene matches. This CDR3 has 13 amino acids. Germline CDR1 MNHEY, CDR2 SMNVEV (reference sequence).

This clonotype came up many times. The V and J genes are TRBV20-1 and TRBJ1-2, with TRBD1 matching 8 bases. CDR3 size: 13 residues. Germline loops: CDR1 DFQATT, CDR2 SNEGSKA (reference sequence). J gave up 4 bases and V 6 bases, and 7 bases lay outside the gene matches. The CDR3 here is CSASDRVTYGYTF. In DNA form, the CDR3 reads TGCAGTGCCTCGGACAGGGTCACCTATGGCTACACCTTC.

In its sample, this clonotype was seen many times. V gene TRBV2 combines with J gene TRBJ1-5; tentatively, D is TRBD1 (5 bases). Germline loops: CDR1 SNHLY, CDR2 FYNNEI. Between the trimmed V and J ends, which lost 5 bases and 6 bases, there was a span of 11 bases. CDR3 length: 13 amino acids. In DNA, the CDR3 is TGTGCCAGCAGTACCGGGACCGGTCAGCCCCAGCATTTT. As protein: CASSTGTGQPQHF.

The V call is TRBV19, the J call TRBJ1-2; D is ambiguous. V was clipped by 7 bases and J by 7 bases, with 7 bases between them. The V gene's germline CDR1 is LNHDA and CDR2 SQIVND (reference sequence). This CDR3 has 10 residues. CDR3 sequence (DNA): TGTGCCAGTAAGGGCTTTGGCTACACCTTC. Amino acid sequence: CASKGFGYTF.

The V call is TRBV27, the J call TRBJ2-6; D gene uncertain. Looked up from germline, CDR1 is MNHEY and CDR2 is SMNVEV (reference sequence). The CDR3 has 15 residues. With 8 bases removed from V and 4 bases from J, the gap between germline ends came to 15 bases. CDR3 amino acids: CASGSQTAGANVLTF. The CDR3 coding sequence is TGTGCCAGCGGCTCGCAAACAGCCGGGGCCAACGTCCTGACTTTC.

The chain is built from TRBV28 and TRBJ2-1; no reliable D call. The length of the CDR3 is 13 residues. V shed 3 bases and J shed 6 bases, with 9 bases lying between them. CDR1 and CDR2 (germline): MDHEN, SYDVKM. The CDR3 region has the DNA TGTGCCAGCAGTTTTCATCGGGCCAATGAGCAGTTCTTC. It translates to CASSFHRANEQFF.

Only a few counts were recorded for this clonotype. The rearrangement links TRBV25-1 to TRBJ2-1; maybe TRBD1 (5 bases). Looked up from germline, CDR1 is MGHDK and CDR2 is SYGVNS. The CDR3 is 19 amino acids. V lost 3 bases, J lost 9 bases, and 30 bases lay in between. As DNA, the CDR3 is TGTGCCAGCAGTGATCCCCTCCTCCGGCCCCCAAATCGCCAGGGTGAGCAGTTCTTC. Amino acid sequence: CASSDPLLRPPNRQGEQFF.

CDR3 in amino acids: CASRRTSLAGDNEQFF. Here the CDR3 DNA reads TGTGCCAGCAGACGAACTTCGCTAGCGGGAGACAATGAGCAGTTCTTC. V gene TRBV12-3 or TRBV12-4 combines with J gene TRBJ2-1, with 10 bases that match TRBD2. CDR3 length: 16 amino acids. With V trimmed by 6 bases and J by 5 bases, 10 bases remained unmatched.

This clonotype was seen at least ten times. The gene calls are TRBV30 and TRBJ2-7; 8 bases line up with TRBD2. The ends lost 3 bases at V and 4 bases at J; junction bases unmatched: 8. Per the germline V gene, CDR1 is GTSNPN and CDR2 is SVGIG (reference sequence). The CDR3 covers 14 residues. This CDR3 is CAWSREGRGYEQYF. DNA of the CDR3: TGTGCCTGGAGCCGGGAGGGGAGAGGGTACGAGCAGTACTTC.

As to this clonotype: One end of the junction is discordant with germline, which a read error may explain. V and J are TRBV7-7 and TRBJ2-5; maybe TRBD2 (6 bases). The CDR3 extends over 14 amino acids. Per the germline V gene, CDR1 is SSHAT and CDR2 is FNYEAQ (reference sequence). The CDR3 DNA reads TGTGCTAGCAGCCCAGGCGGGAACCGGGAGACCCAGTACTTC. Its translation is CASSPGGNRETQYF. The full variable domain, its missing parts supplied by reference TRBV7-7 and TRBJ2-5, is GAGVSQSPRYKVTKRGQDVTLRCDPISSHATLYWYQQALGQGPEFLTYFNYEAQPDKSGLPSDRFSAERPEGSISTLTIQRTEQRDSAMYRCASSPGGNRETQYFGPGTRLLVL.

This clonotype was seen ten or more times. V and J are TRBV24-1 and TRBJ1-5, with 10 bases that match TRBD1. Germline CDR1 reads KGHDR; CDR2 reads SFDVKD. The CDR3 length is 15 residues. Losses at the gene ends were 4 bases for V and 6 bases for J; bases not matched to a gene: 5. Here the CDR3 reads CATSDGTGETQPQHF. CDR3 DNA sequence: TGTGCCACCAGTGACGGGACAGGGGAAACTCAGCCCCAGCATTTT.

Ten or more counts support this clonotype. The V gene is TRBV6-1, the J gene TRBJ2-7; TRBD2 aligns across 14 bases. The germline V gene encodes CDR1 MNHNS and CDR2 SASEGT. V trimming: 2 bases; J trimming: 1 base; junction bases outside the gene matches: 7. The CDR3 has 18 amino acids. CDR3 region: CASSEMTSGRAKSYEQYF. CDR3 DNA sequence: TGTGCCAGCAGTGAAATGACTAGCGGGAGGGCTAAATCCTACGAGCAGTACTTC.

This clonotype occurred many times. This chain uses TRBV9 with TRBJ2-2, with D possibly being TRBD2 (6 bases). The V end was cut by 2 bases, the J end by 0 bases, with 11 bases between. CDR1 is SGDLS and CDR2 is YYNGEE in the germline V gene. CDR3 length: 16 residues. DNA of the CDR3: TGTGCCAGCAGCGTCGGAGCGGGCCCGAACACCGGGGAGCTGTTTTTT. This sequence encodes CASSVGAGPNTGELFF.

The rearrangement links TRBV5-6 to TRBJ1-2; D is unclear. CDR1 SGHDT and CDR2 YYEEEE come from the germline V gene. This CDR3 is 15 amino acids long. Trimming took 0 bases from V and 0 from J, leaving 9 bases between them. CDR3 bases: TGTGCCAGCAGCTTGGGATACAGTACTAACTATGGCTACACCTTC. This codes for CASSLGYSTNYGYTF.

This clonotype occurred a few times. The genes are TRBV7-6 and TRBJ1-6; D ambiguous. The CDR3 totals 14 residues. Germline V gene data show CDR1 as SGHVS and CDR2 as FNYEAQ. Trimming took off 3 bases at V and 7 bases at J, with 10 bases between the two ends. The chain's CDR3 is CASSLSQPNSPLHF. CDR3 in DNA: TGTGCCAGCAGCTTGAGTCAGCCGAATTCACCCCTCCACTTT.

This clonotype has only a few counts. V usage is TRBV30 and J usage is TRBJ2-3, with 9 bases that match TRBD1. V trimming: 2 bases; J trimming: 3 bases; junction bases outside the gene matches: 3. Germline CDR1 is GTSNPN and CDR2 is SVGIG (reference sequence). The CDR3 consists of 14 residues. The CDR3 spells CAWSTGGSTDTQYF. The DNA of the CDR3 is TGTGCCTGGAGTACAGGGGGCTCGACAGATACGCAGTATTTT.